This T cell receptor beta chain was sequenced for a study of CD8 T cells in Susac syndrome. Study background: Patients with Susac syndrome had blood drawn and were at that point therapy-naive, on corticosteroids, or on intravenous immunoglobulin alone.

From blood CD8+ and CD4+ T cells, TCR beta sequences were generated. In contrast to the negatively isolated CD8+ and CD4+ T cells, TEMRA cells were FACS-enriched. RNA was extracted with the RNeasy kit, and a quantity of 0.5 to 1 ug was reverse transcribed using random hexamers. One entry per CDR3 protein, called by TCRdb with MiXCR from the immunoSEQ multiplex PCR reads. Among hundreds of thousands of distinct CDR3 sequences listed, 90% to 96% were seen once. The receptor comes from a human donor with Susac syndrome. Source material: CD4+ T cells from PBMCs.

The CDR3: CSAVVAGGPTDTQYF. The CDR3 bases are TGCAGCGCCGTCGTAGCGGGAGGGCCAACAGATACGCAGTATTTT. The chain recombines TRBV29-1 with TRBJ2-3; 11 bases map to TRBD2. CDR3 length: 15 residues. V was pared by 7 bases and J by 3 bases, with 9 bases of the junction left unmatched. Germline values: CDR1 SQVTM, CDR2 ANQGSEA.